This TCR beta chain was identified during a study of T cell clusters in autoimmune cytopenias. Regarding the study as a whole: TRB repertoire shifts in secondary cytopenia and chronic lymphocytic leukemia mostly reflected lymphoma, not autoimmunity.

One tube held mixed TRB-A and TRB-B primer pools for touch-down PCR. TCRdb reprocessed the multiplex PCR reads and reports one entry per CDR3 protein, with no DNA. This listing includes about 15,000 distinct CDR3 sequences. Each sample's input was 250 ng genomic DNA, 35,000 to 40,000 genome equivalents. CDR3 size: 13 residues. Germline V lookup: CDR1 KGHDR, CDR2 SFDVKD. Comment on this clonotype: What it binds is unknown.

This TCR was sampled from a human donor with an autoimmune cytopenia or autoimmune hepatitis (not recorded which). This chain joins TRBV24-1 and TRBJ2-3; absent DNA, TCRdb's TRBD2 call cannot be checked. Sequences were obtained from peripheral blood. The CDR3 protein is CATGLEVTDTQYF.